This T cell receptor (beta chain) is from a study of blood T cell repertoires in COVID-19. Study as a whole: There were acute and convalescent COVID-19 samples, and they came from the United States, Italy and Spain. The analysed material was cDNA or gDNA that came from T cells, B-cell-depleted T cells, or PBMCs.

Per germline, CDR1 SGHDN and CDR2 FVKESK. This CDR3 contains 16 residues. Trimming cost V 0 bases and J 0 bases, with 9 bases left between them. Seattle's enrolled individuals joined amid active infection and were then monitored longitudinally. Methods used by the authors: By means of reference gene primer amplification, nucleated cell counts were estimated. TCRdb's table, derived via immunoSEQ multiplex PCR, lists solely in-frame clones and lacks some. For V, J and clone size, that table is used; D and trimming come from the DNA. The table shows 250,000 to 300,000 clones, with approximately 89% occurring only once.

The specimen was peripheral blood. This TCR came from a woman aged 70-85 years with COVID-19, enrolled during active disease. The rearrangement links TRBV14 to TRBJ2-1; TRBD1 is a possible D gene (6 bases). In DNA, the CDR3 is TGTGCCAGCAGCCAAGAGACAGGTAGCTCCTACAATGAGCAGTTCTTC. This encodes CASSQETGSSYNEQFF.